This T cell receptor (beta chain) emerged from a study of CD8+ T cells in alopecia areata. This clone was seen more than once but under ten times. Sequencing relied on a cDNA template that was reverse transcribed from extracted RNA. The data were produced by immunoSEQ multiplex PCR, yet TCRdb's version contains in-frame clones alone and is incomplete. The sample lists hundreds of thousands of clones, under 70% occurring once. Germline V gene data show CDR1 as SNHLY and CDR2 as FYNNEI. J lost 4 bases, V lost 3 bases, and 3 bases had no gene match. The CDR3 has 14 amino acids. The receptor was derived from a human donor with alopecia areata. The sample was CD4+ T cells sorted from blood, taken at week 0. The rearrangement joins TRBV2 to TRBJ2-5; TRBD2 matches at 9 bases. The CDR3 sequence is CASSDRGGAETQYF. The CDR3, as DNA: TGTGCCAGCAGTGACCGCGGGGGGGCAGAGACCCAGTACTTC.